Given below is one T cell receptor (beta chain) in context. Its specificity is unknown. Using constant-segment primers, 5'RACE produced TCR alpha and TCR beta cDNA libraries carrying sample barcodes and UMIs. TCRdb ran MiXCR on the 5' RACE reads and lists one entry per CDR3 protein. The table has 300,000 to 400,000 distinct CDR3 sequences, roughly 15% seen once. The data are from a study of T-cell memory formation after mild COVID-19. The length of the CDR3 is 14 residues. Trimming cost V 10 bases and J 2 bases; bases outside gene matches: 9. From germline, CDR1 is MDHEN and CDR2 SYDVKM. Study-level results: CD4+ contracting clones were found mainly in CM and EM, and CD8+ ones in EMRA. Second-wave clones with a day 37 peak had unconfirmed SARS-CoV-2 specificity.

Specimen: PBMCs or a T cell subset sorted from them (not recorded which). This TCR came from a young man who had mild COVID-19 (a few samples of this study predate the infection). Cell type and time point are not known. V and J are TRBV28 and TRBJ2-7; 9 bases align to TRBD1. The CDR3 spells CAIATGGNTYEQYV. The CDR3 DNA reads TGTGCCATTGCAACAGGGGGCAACACCTACGAGCAGTACGTC.